The entry below describes one TCR beta chain. Its antigen is still unknown. The germline gives CDR1 SGHRS, CDR2 YFSETQ. V gave up 3 bases and J gave up 8 bases; unmatched junction bases: 7. The CDR3 covers 16 residues. TCRdb's table, derived via immunoSEQ multiplex PCR, lists solely in-frame clones and lacks some. Here the sample spans roughly 330,000 clones, approximately 74% being singletons. These data are taken from a study of shared clonotypes between healthy human individuals. Study-wide findings and caveats: The study found roughly 5.3% of naive CD4 clonotypes shared across several donors.

The source is a man aged 30 to 45 in good health. The sample consisted of memory CD4+ T cells sorted from blood. Subset reported: CD45RA-negative fraction. This chain connects TRBV5-1 to TRBJ2-1, with 14 nucleotides matching TRBD2. The CDR3 DNA reads as TGCGCCAGCAGCTGGGGACTAGCGGGAGCCCGACATGAGCAGTTCTTC. This codes for CASSWGLAGARHEQFF.